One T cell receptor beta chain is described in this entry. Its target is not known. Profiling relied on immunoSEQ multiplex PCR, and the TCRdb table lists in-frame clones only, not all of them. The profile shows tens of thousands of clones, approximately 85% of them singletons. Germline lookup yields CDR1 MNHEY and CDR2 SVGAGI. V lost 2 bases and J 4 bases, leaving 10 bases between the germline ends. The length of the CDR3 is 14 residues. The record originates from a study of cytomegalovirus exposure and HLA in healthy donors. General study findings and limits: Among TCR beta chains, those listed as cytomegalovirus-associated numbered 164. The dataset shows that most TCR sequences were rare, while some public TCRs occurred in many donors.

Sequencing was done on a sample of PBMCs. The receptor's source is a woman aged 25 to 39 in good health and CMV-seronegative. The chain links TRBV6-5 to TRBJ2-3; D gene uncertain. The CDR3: CASSYGLSADTQYF. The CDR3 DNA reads TGTGCCAGCAGTTACGGTTTGAGCGCAGATACGCAGTATTTT.